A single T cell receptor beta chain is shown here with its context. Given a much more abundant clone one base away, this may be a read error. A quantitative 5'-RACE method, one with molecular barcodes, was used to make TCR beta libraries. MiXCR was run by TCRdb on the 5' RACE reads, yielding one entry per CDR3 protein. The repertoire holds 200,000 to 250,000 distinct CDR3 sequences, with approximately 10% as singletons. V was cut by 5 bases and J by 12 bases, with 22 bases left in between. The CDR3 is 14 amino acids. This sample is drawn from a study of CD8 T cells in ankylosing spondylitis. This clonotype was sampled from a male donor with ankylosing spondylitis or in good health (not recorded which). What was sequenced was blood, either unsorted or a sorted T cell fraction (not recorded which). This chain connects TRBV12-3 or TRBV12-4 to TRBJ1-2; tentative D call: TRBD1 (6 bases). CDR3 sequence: CASSPHRQVGGDTF. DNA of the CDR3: TGTGCCAGCAGTCCCCATCGACAGGTTGGCGGCGACACCTTC.